The 10 T cell receptor beta chains below all came from one sample that was sequenced in a study of cytomegalovirus exposure and HLA in healthy donors. Assay used: immunoSEQ multiplex PCR; TCRdb lists only in-frame clones, some missing. The data hold 100,000 to 150,000 clones, with approximately 91% observed a single time. What was sequenced was PBMCs. The receptors come from a woman younger than 30 in good health and CMV-seronegative.

The V gene is TRBV9, the J gene TRBJ2-2; the match to TRBD2 covers 7 bases. The CDR3 is 14 residues long. CDR1 is SGDLS and CDR2 is YYNGEE in the germline V gene. V shed 2 bases, J shed 6 bases, and the junction held 4 bases outside the gene matches. In DNA form, the CDR3 reads TGTGCCAGCAGCGTCACTAGCGTCCCCGGGGAGCTGTTTTTT. Protein product: CASSVTSVPGELFF.

The rearrangement joins TRBV28 to TRBJ1-5; 8 positions match TRBD1. The CDR3 length is 19 residues. Germline assignment: CDR1 MDHEN and CDR2 SYDVKM. The V and J ends lost 1 base and 5 bases, in that order; junction bases with no gene match: 16. The CDR3 sequence: CASSLLSTGAPRRDQPQHF. The DNA for the CDR3 is TGTGCCAGCAGTTTATTGTCGACAGGGGCCCCCCGCCGCGATCAGCCCCAGCATTTT. Drawing the rest from reference TRBV28 and TRBJ1-5, the complete variable domain is DVKVTQSSRYLVKRTGEKVFLECVQDMDHENMFWYRQDPGLGLRLIYFSYDVKMKEKGDIPEGYSVSREKKERFSLILESASTNQTSMYLCASSLLSTGAPRRDQPQHFGDGTRLSIL.

The chain uses TRBV5-5 and TRBJ1-1, with a weak D call TRBD1 (5 bases). CDR3 length: 15 residues. In germline, CDR1 is SGHKS, CDR2 YYEKEE (reference sequence). Deletions cut 0 bases from V and 4 bases from J, with 13 bases between. The CDR3 sequence is CASSLAFRGLTEAFF. The CDR3 coding sequence is TGTGCCAGCAGCTTGGCCTTTCGGGGACTCACTGAAGCTTTCTTT.

The chain joins TRBV4-1 to TRBJ2-7; D possibly corresponds to TRBD2 (5 bases). Deletions cut 1 base from V and 3 bases from J, with 13 bases between. The CDR3 covers 15 residues. The germline V gene encodes CDR1 MGHRA and CDR2 YSYEKL. The CDR3 DNA reads TGCGCCAGCAGCCAAGTCCCAGCGGCCTTCTACGAGCAGTACTTC. Its translation is CASSQVPAAFYEQYF.

J is TRBJ1-5 and V is TRBV19; no firm D call. V dropped 1 base and J dropped 6 bases, with 4 bases sitting between them. Germline V gene sequence: CDR1 LNHDA, CDR2 SQIVND (reference sequence). The CDR3 sequence is 12 residues long. CDR3 DNA sequence: TGTGCCAGTAGTATAGCGCGTCAGCCCCAGCATTTT. The encoded protein is CASSIARQPQHF. Based on the CDR3 plus reference TRBV19 and TRBJ1-5, the full variable domain is DGGITQSPKYLFRKEGQNVTLSCEQNLNHDAMYWYRQDPGQGLRLIYYSQIVNDFQKGDIAEGYSVSREKKESFPLTVTSAQKNPTAFYLCASSIARQPQHFGDGTRLSIL.

The J gene is TRBJ2-1, the V gene TRBV29-1, with 9 bases identical to TRBD2. The CDR3 length is 15 residues. Germline values: CDR1 SQVTM, CDR2 ANQGSEA. J was trimmed by 8 bases and V by 6 bases; bases with no gene match: 14. CDR3 coding DNA: TGCAGCGTAGAGGGACTAGCCATAACGGGGGATGAGCAGTTCTTC. Translation gives CSVEGLAITGDEQFF.

The genes are TRBV7-9 and TRBJ2-1, with TRBD2 matching over 8 bases. V was pared by 4 bases and J by 6 bases, with 14 bases of the junction left unmatched. The CDR3 sequence is 17 residues long. CDR1 is SEHNR, CDR2 FQNEAQ, per germline (reference sequence). The CDR3 region has the DNA TGTGCCAGCAGCTCCCCCCCGGGCGGGAGGAGTAGCAATGAGCAGTTCTTC. Translation: CASSSPPGGRSSNEQFF.

This clone was picked up one time. This chain links TRBV28 with TRBJ1-3; D possibly corresponds to TRBD1 (5 bases). This CDR3 comprises 11 residues. Trimming left V 10 bases short and J 8 bases short, with 12 bases between. CDR1 and CDR2 from the germline V gene are MDHEN and SYDVKM. The CDR3 spells CAIWGEDTIYF. CDR3 in DNA: TGTGCCATATGGGGGGAGGACACCATATATTTT.

The chain carries TRBV19 and TRBJ2-1; 13 bases fit TRBD2. Trimming removed 10 bases from V and 0 bases from J; junction bases left unmatched: 15. In germline, CDR1 is LNHDA, CDR2 SQIVND (reference sequence). This CDR3 contains 19 residues. As DNA, the CDR3 is TGTGCCACCTCCCCCGGGACTAGCGGGGCTCGGGGCTCCTACAATGAGCAGTTCTTC. This encodes CATSPGTSGARGSYNEQFF.

The rearrangement uses TRBV9 and TRBJ2-5; tentatively, D is TRBD1 (5 bases). Germline loops: CDR1 SGDLS, CDR2 YYNGEE. Deletions cut 0 bases from V and 0 bases from J, with 9 bases between. This CDR3 comprises 15 residues. CDR3 in DNA: TGTGCCAGCAGCGTAGATGGGGCTTACCAAGAGACCCAGTACTTC. It encodes CASSVDGAYQETQYF.